Listed below are T cell receptor beta chains from one sample, sequenced in a study of cytomegalovirus exposure and HLA in healthy donors. Clones were sequenced by immunoSEQ multiplex PCR, and TCRdb holds only the in-frame ones, with some missing. The repertoire holds about 97,000 clones, with roughly four fifths as singletons. Specimen: PBMCs. These receptors were obtained from a middle-aged man in good health and CMV-seropositive. The CDR3 runs from the conserved cysteine through the conserved F or W. Fields, in order: J gene, D gene, clone size, V gene, CDR3 DNA, CDR3 protein. The D gene is left open where the match is weak. Only some rows state a clone size, as once, few, many or a class for expanded clones.

TRBJ2-2 TRBD1 - TRBV2 TGTGCCAGCAAAAGGACAGGGCAGTCCGGGGAGCTGTTTTTT CASKRTGQSGELFF
TRBJ2-4 - few TRBV7-2 TGTGCCAGCAGCTTAGCCCGGAGCGCAAACATTCAGTACTTC CASSLARSANIQYF
TRBJ2-4 - - TRBV10-2 TGCGCCAGCCAAGAGCCCGGGTGGGCCAAAAACATTCAGTACTTC CASQEPGWAKNIQYF
TRBJ1-2 - - TRBV30 TGTGCCTGGACCCTGGGGCAGTATGGCTACACCTTC CAWTLGQYGYTF
TRBJ1-6 TRBD1 - TRBV7-9 TGTTCCAGCAGCCCGGAGGCCGGGACAGGGTCTTTGCCCCTCCACTTT CSSSPEAGTGSLPLHF
TRBJ1-5 - - TRBV19 TGTGCCAGTACCTTCGACAGCTATAGCAATCAGCCCCAGCATTTT CASTFDSYSNQPQHF
TRBJ2-1 - once TRBV12-5 TGTGCTAGTGGCCTGTCTTGGGGGCGGCAGTTCTTC CASGLSWGRQFF
TRBJ2-1 - - TRBV21-1 TGTGCCAGCAGCACCTCAGAAAACTACACCTACAATGAGCAGTTCTTC CASSTSENYTYNEQFF
TRBJ2-3 TRBD2 - TRBV5-1 TGCGCCAGCAGCTTGGCCCTAGCGGGAGGCACAGATACGCAGTATTTT CASSLALAGGTDTQYF
TRBJ2-2 TRBD2 - TRBV18 TGTGCCAGCTCAGCGGGACTAGCGGCGAACACCGGGGAGCTGTTTTTT CASSAGLAANTGELFF
TRBJ1-4 - - TRBV7-9 TGTGCCAGCAGCTTCGGAGGGAATGACGAAAAACTGTTTTTT CASSFGGNDEKLFF
TRBJ1-5 TRBD1 once TRBV5-1 TGCGCCAGCAGCTTGGAGACAGGGATTAATCAGCCCCAGCATTTT CASSLETGINQPQHF
TRBJ2-5 - - TRBV7-7 TGTGCCAGCAGCTTAGGGCTGACTAGCCAAGAGACCCAGTACTTC CASSLGLTSQETQYF
TRBJ2-7 - - TRBV4-1 TGCGCCAGCAGCCAGGAAACAGGACGCTACGAGCAGTACTTC CASSQETGRYEQYF
TRBJ1-5 - - TRBV7-9 TGTGCCAGCAGCTTATGGGCTGAAACGGGCAATCAGCCCCAGCATTTT CASSLWAETGNQPQHF
TRBJ2-4 TRBD1 - TRBV7-6 TGTGCCAGCAGCTTCCGGGACAGCCATCTCGACATTCAGTACTTC CASSFRDSHLDIQYF
TRBJ2-7 TRBD1 once TRBV7-8 TGTGCCAGCAGCTTAGACAGGGGATTCAGCTCCTACGAGCAGTACTTC CASSLDRGFSSYEQYF
TRBJ1-6 TRBD1 - TRBV5-1 TGCGCCAGCAGCTTGGGGGGACAGGGGAATTCACCCCTCCACTTT CASSLGGQGNSPLHF
TRBJ1-1 - - TRBV5-1 TGCGCCAGCAGCCGCCCCAGGGTAGGCACTGAAGCTTTCTTT CASSRPRVGTEAFF
TRBJ1-4 - - TRBV18 TGTGCCAGCTCACCAGGCGAAAAACTGTTTTTT CASSPGEKLFF
TRBJ1-4 - - TRBV19 TGTGCCAGTCGGGGGATTCTTAATGAAAAACTGTTTTTT CASRGILNEKLFF
TRBJ1-1 TRBD1 few TRBV4-1 TGCGCCAGCAGCCAAGACCCGACAGGGTCTGAAGCTTTCTTT CASSQDPTGSEAFF
TRBJ2-7 TRBD2 - TRBV27 TGTGCCAGCAGTCCTCGGGCCCCGGGACTAGCGGGAGGAAAAGGGTACGAGCAGTACTTC CASSPRAPGLAGGKGYEQYF
TRBJ2-7 TRBD2 - TRBV10-3 TGTGCCATCAGGGGACCGGGACTAGCGGGAGGGCCCTCCTACGAGCAGTACTTC CAIRGPGLAGGPSYEQYF
TRBJ2-1 TRBD1 - TRBV30 TGTGCCTGGGCAACAGGGACAGGGAGCTCGAGCTCCTACAATGAGCAGTTCTTC CAWATGTGSSSSYNEQFF
TRBJ2-5 - few TRBV5-1 TGCGCCAGCACCCTCCAAGAGACCCAGTACTTC CASTLQETQYF
TRBJ2-4 - once TRBV11-2 TGTGCCAGCAGCCCGTCCCCTAAACGGGGGTCCATTCAGTACTTC CASSPSPKRGSIQYF
TRBJ2-7 TRBD1 - TRBV6-5 TGTGCCAGCAGTTCCGGGACAGGGGGCCAGGGGTACGAGCAGTACTTC CASSSGTGGQGYEQYF
TRBJ2-6 - - TRBV19 TGTGCCAGTAGTTTTGGCAGGCTAATGGCTGGGGCCAACGTCCTGACTTTC CASSFGRLMAGANVLTF
TRBJ1-2 - - TRBV7-2 TGTGCCAGCAGCCCCCGAGCCCCTACGACGGGTTCTGGCTACACCTTC CASSPRAPTTGSGYTF
TRBJ2-1 TRBD2 - TRBV27 TGTGCCAGCAGACTCGGGGGGTTTGAGCAGTTCTTC CASRLGGFEQFF
TRBJ2-7 TRBD1 - TRBV7-9 TGTGCCAGCAGCAGGGACAGTGGAAACGAGCAGTACTTC CASSRDSGNEQYF
TRBJ1-5 - - TRBV30 TGTGCCGAAGGGGATAGCAATCAGCCCCAGCATTTT CAEGDSNQPQHF
TRBJ2-5 TRBD1 once TRBV19 TGTGCCAGTACCGGGACAGTAAAAGAGACCCAGTACTTC CASTGTVKETQYF
TRBJ2-7 - - TRBV7-9 TGTGCCAGCAGCTCCCCCAGGGGCGGGTACGAGCAGTACTTC CASSSPRGGYEQYF
TRBJ1-2 - once TRBV6-1 TGTGCCAGCAGGGAGACGGAGCCCTTCTATGGCTACACCTTC CASRETEPFYGYTF
TRBJ1-1 - - TRBV6-1 TGTGCCAGCAGTTCCCGGGAAGGGATGAACACTGAAGCTTTCTTT CASSSREGMNTEAFF
TRBJ2-3 - - TRBV18 TGTGCCAGCTCATCGACAGAAACTAGCACAGATACGCAGTATTTT CASSSTETSTDTQYF